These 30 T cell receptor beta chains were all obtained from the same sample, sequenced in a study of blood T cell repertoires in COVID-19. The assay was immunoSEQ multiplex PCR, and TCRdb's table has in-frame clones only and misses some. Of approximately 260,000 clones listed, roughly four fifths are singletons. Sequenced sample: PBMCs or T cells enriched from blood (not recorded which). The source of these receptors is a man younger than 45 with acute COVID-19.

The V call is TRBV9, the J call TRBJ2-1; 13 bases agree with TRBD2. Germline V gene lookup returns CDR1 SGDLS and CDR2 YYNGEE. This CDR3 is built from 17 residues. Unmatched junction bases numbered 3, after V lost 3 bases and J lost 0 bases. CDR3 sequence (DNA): TGTGCCAGCAGCGCCGGGACTAGCGGGACCTCCTACAATGAGCAGTTCTTC. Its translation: CASSAGTSGTSYNEQFF.

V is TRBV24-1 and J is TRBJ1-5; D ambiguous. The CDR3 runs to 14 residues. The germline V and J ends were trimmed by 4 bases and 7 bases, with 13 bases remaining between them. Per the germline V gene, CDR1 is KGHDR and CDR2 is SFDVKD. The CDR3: CATSDAGREQPQHF. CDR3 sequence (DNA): TGTGCCACCAGTGACGCTGGGCGAGAACAGCCCCAGCATTTT.

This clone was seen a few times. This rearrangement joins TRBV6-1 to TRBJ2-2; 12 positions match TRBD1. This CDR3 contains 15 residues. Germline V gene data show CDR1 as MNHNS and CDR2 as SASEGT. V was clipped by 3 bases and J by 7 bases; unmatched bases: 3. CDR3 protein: CASSEGQGAVGELFF. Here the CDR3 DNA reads TGTGCCAGCAGTGAGGGACAGGGGGCTGTCGGGGAGCTGTTTTTT.

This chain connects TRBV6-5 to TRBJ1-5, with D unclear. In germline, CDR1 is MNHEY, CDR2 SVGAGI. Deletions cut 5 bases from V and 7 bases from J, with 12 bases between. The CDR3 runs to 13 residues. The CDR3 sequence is CASSPTSSQPQHF. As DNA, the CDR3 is TGTGCCAGCAGTCCCACGAGCTCCCAGCCCCAGCATTTT.

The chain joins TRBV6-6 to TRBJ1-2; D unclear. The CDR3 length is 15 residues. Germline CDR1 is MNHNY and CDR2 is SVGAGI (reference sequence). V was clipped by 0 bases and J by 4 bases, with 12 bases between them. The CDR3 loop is CASSYSSEGSYGYTF. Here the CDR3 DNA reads TGTGCCAGCAGTTACTCTTCTGAAGGGAGCTATGGCTACACCTTC.

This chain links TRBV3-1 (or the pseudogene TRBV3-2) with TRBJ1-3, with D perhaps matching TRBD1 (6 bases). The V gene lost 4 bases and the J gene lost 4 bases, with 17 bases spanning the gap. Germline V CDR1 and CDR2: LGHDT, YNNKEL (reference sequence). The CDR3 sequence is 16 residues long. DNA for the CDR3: TGTGCCAGCAGCCGTGGCATGGGGGCGAGAGGAAACACCATATATTTT. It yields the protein CASSRGMGARGNTIYF.

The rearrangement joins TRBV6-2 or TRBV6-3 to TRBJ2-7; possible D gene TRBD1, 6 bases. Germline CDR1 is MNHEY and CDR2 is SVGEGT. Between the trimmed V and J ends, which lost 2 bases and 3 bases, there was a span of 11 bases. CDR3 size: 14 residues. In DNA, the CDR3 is TGTGCCAGCAGTTACCGGGACACTTTCTACGAGCAGTACGTC. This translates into CASSYRDTFYEQYV.

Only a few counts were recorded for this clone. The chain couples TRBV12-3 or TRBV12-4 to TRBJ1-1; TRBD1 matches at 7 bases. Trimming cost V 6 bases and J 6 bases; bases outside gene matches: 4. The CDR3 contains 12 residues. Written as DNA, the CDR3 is TGTGCCAGCAGCTGGGGACAGTCTGAAGCTTTCTTT. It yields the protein CASSWGQSEAFF.

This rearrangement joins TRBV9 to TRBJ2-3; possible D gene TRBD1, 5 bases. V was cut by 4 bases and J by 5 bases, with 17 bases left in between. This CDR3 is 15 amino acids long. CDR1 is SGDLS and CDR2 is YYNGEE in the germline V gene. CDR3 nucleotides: TGTGCCAGCAGCAAGGATCCCAGGGATGGAGATACGCAGTATTTT. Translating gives CASSKDPRDGDTQYF.

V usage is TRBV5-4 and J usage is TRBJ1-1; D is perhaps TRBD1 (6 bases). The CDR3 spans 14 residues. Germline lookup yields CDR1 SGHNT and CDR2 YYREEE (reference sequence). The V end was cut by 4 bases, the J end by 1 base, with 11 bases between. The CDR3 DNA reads TGTGCCAGCAGCATCAGGGGTAAGAACACTGAAGCTTTCTTT. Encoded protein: CASSIRGKNTEAFF.

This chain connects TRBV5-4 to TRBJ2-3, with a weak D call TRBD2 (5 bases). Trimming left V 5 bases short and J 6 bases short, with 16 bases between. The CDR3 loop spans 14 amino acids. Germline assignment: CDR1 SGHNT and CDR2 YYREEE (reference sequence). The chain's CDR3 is CASSRGDPGDTQYF. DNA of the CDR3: TGTGCCAGCAGTCGCGGTGACCCGGGGGATACGCAGTATTTT.

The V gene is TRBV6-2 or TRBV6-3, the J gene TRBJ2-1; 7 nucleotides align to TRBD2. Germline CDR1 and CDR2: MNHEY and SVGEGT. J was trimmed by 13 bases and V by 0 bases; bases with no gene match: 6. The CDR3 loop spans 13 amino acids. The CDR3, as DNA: TGTGCCAGCAGTTACTCGGCTAGCGGAGTCCAGTTCTTC. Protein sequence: CASSYSASGVQFF.

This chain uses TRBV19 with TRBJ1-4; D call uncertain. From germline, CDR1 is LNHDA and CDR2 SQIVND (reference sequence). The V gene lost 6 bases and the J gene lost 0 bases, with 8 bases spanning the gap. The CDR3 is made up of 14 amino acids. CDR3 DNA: TGTGCCAGTAGGTTGGCTTCAACTAATGAAAAACTGTTTTTT. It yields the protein CASRLASTNEKLFF.

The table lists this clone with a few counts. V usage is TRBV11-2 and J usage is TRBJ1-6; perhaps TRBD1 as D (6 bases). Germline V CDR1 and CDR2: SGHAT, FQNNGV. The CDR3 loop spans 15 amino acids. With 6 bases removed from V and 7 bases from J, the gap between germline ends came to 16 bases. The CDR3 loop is CASRPPTGPNSPLHF. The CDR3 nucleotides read TGTGCCAGCAGACCCCCGACAGGACCCAATTCACCCCTCCACTTT.

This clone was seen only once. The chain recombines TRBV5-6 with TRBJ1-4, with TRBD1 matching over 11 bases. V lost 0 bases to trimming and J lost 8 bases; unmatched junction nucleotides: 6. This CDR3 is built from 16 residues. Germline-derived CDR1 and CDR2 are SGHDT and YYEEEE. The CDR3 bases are TGTGCCAGCAGCTTGGGGGACAGGGGGATGAAAGAAAAACTGTTTTTT. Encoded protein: CASSLGDRGMKEKLFF.

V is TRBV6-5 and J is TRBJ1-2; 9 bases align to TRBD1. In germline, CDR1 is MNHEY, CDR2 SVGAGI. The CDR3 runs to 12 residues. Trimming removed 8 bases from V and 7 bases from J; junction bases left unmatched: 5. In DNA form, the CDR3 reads TGTGCCAGCGTCGGGACAGGGACTGGCTACACCTTC. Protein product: CASVGTGTGYTF.

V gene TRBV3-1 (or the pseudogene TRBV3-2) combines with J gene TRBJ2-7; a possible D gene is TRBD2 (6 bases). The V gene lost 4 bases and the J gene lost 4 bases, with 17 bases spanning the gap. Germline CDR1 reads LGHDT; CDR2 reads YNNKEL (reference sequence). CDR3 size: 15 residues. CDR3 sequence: CASSRPAGGKYEQYV. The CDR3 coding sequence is TGTGCCAGCAGCCGCCCCGCGGGCGGGAAATACGAGCAGTACGTC.

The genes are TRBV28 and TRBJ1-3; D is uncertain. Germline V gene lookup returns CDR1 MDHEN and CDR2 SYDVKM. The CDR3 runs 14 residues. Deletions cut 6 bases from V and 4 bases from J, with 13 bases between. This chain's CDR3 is CASSKTSPGNTIYF. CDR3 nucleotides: TGTGCCAGCAGCAAAACAAGTCCCGGAAACACCATATATTTT.

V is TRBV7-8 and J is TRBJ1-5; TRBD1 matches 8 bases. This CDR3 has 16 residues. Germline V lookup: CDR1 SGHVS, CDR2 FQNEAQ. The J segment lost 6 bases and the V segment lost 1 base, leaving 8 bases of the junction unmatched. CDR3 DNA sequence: TGTGCCAGCAGCTTAGGGAGACAGGGGTTGGCTCAGCCCCAGCATTTT. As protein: CASSLGRQGLAQPQHF.

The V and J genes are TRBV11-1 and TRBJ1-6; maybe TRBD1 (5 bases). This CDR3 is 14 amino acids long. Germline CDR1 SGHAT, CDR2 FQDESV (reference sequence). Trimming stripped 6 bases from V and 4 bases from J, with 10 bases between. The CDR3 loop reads CASSLTAYNSPLHF. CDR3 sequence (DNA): TGTGCCAGCAGTTTGACAGCTTATAATTCACCCCTCCACTTT.

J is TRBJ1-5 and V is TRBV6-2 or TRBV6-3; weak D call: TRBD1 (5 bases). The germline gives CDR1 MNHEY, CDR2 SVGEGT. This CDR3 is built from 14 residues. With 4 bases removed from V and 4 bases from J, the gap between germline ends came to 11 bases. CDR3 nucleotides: TGTGCCAGCAGTTCCGGACACACGAATCAGCCCCAGCATTTT. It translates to CASSSGHTNQPQHF.

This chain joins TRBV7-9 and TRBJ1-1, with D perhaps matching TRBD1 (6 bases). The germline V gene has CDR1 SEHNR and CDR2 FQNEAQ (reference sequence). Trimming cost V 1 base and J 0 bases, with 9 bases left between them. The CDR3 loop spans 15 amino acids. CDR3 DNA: TGTGCCAGCAGCTTAGACGGACAGATGAACACTGAAGCTTTCTTT. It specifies CASSLDGQMNTEAFF.

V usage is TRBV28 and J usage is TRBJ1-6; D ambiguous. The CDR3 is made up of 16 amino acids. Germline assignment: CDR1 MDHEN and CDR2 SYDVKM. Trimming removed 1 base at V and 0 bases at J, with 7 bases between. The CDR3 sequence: CASSLSRSSYNSPLHF. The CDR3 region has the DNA TGTGCCAGCAGTTTATCCCGGAGCTCCTATAATTCACCCCTCCACTTT.

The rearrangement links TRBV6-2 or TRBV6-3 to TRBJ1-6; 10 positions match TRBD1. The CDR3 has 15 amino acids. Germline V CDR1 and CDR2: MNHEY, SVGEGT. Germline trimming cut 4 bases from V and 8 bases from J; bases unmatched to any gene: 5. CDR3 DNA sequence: TGTGCCAGCAGTTCCGCCGGGACAGGGGATTCACCCCTCCACTTT. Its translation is CASSSAGTGDSPLHF.

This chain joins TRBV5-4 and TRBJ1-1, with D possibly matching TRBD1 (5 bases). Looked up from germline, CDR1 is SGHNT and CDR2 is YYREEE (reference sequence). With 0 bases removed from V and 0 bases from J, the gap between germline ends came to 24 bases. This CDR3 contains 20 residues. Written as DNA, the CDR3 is TGTGCCAGCAGCTTGGGGACACCGGCCTTTCTTAGGATGATGAACACTGAAGCTTTCTTT. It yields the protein CASSLGTPAFLRMMNTEAFF. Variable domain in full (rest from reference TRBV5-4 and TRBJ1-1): ETGVTQSPTHLIKTRGQQVTLRCSSQSGHNTVSWYQQALGQGPQFIFQYYREEENGRGNFPPRFSGLQFPNYSSELNVNALELDDSALYLCASSLGTPAFLRMMNTEAFFGQGTRLTVV.

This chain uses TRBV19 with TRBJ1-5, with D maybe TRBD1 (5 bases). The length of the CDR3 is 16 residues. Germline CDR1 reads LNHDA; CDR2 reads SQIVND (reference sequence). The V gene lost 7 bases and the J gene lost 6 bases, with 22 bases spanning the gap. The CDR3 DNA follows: TGTGCCAGTACCGATGGGGGAGGCTTGAGAGGTCAGCCCCAGCATTTT. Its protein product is CASTDGGGLRGQPQHF.

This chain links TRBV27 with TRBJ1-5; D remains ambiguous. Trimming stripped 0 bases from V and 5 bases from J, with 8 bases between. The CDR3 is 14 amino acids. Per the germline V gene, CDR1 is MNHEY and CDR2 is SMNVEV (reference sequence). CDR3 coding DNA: TGTGCCAGCAGTTTATCCCACTTAGATCAGCCCCAGCATTTT. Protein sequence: CASSLSHLDQPQHF.

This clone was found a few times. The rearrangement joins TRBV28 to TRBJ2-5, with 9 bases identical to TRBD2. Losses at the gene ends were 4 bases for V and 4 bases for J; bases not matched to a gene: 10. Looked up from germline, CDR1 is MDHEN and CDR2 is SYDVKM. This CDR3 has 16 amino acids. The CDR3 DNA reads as TGTGCCAGCAGTTCCGGCGGGGGGGCAGGGAGAGAGACCCAGTACTTC. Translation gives CASSSGGGAGRETQYF. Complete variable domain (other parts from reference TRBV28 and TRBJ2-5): DVKVTQSSRYLVKRTGEKVFLECVQDMDHENMFWYRQDPGLGLRLIYFSYDVKMKEKGDIPEGYSVSREKKERFSLILESASTNQTSMYLCASSSGGGAGRETQYFGPGTRLLVL.

The CDR3 DNA sequence: TGTGCCAGCAAAGACAGGGTTGGTGGGAACACTGAAGCTTTCTTT. Amino acids: CASKDRVGGNTEAFF. V usage is TRBV7-9 and J usage is TRBJ1-1; TRBD1 aligns across 7 bases. The germline gives CDR1 SEHNR, CDR2 FQNEAQ (reference sequence). The J segment lost 1 base and the V segment lost 7 bases, leaving 9 bases of the junction unmatched. The CDR3 extends over 15 amino acids.

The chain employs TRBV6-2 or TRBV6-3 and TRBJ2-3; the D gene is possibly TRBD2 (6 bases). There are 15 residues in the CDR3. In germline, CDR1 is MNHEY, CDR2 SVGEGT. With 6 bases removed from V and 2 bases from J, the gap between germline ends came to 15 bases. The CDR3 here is CASSLMGGNTDTQYF. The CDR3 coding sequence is TGTGCCAGCAGCCTCATGGGGGGAAACACAGATACGCAGTATTTT.